The 14 T cell receptor beta chains below were found in one sample sequenced in a study of T cells in tuberculosis. Clones were read by immunoSEQ multiplex PCR, and TCRdb kept only the in-frame ones, dropping some. This sample carries tens of thousands of clones, 90% to 95% of them seen once, and the ten largest clones take roughly 17%. Sequencing used PBMCs. The receptors were sampled from a donor aged 10-29 years with latent tuberculosis or without tuberculosis infection. Some clones in this sample may be carry-over from other donors' samples.

This sequence joins TRBV7-9 and TRBJ1-1; D remains unclear. Germline CDR1 reads SEHNR; CDR2 reads FQNEAQ (reference sequence). V gave up 1 base and J gave up 2 bases, with 8 bases separating them. The CDR3 sequence is 14 residues long. CDR3 amino acids: CASSLVAENTEAFF. The CDR3 nucleotides read TGTGCCAGCAGCTTAGTGGCGGAAAACACTGAAGCTTTCTTT.

The CDR3 region is CASSLDVGRSNYGYTF. In DNA, the CDR3 is TGTGCCAGCAGCTTAGATGTTGGGAGGTCTAACTATGGCTACACCTTC. The V gene is TRBV7-6, the J gene TRBJ1-2; no reliable D call. The V gene lost 1 base and the J gene lost 0 bases, with 12 bases spanning the gap. The CDR3 consists of 16 residues. Germline lookup yields CDR1 SGHVS and CDR2 FNYEAQ.

In its sample, this clone was seen once. The chain couples TRBV5-6 to TRBJ2-2; D is unclear. The V end was cut by 1 base, the J end by 7 bases, with 2 bases between. CDR1 is SGHDT, CDR2 YYEEEE, per germline. The CDR3 is 11 amino acids. CDR3 sequence reads: CASSLLGELFF. CDR3 nucleotides: TGTGCCAGCAGCTTGCTCGGGGAGCTGTTTTTT.

This chain joins TRBV7-9 and TRBJ2-7; 7 bases map to TRBD2. Germline V gene sequence: CDR1 SEHNR, CDR2 FQNEAQ (reference sequence). The V gene end was trimmed by 5 bases and the J gene end by 2 bases; junction bases not matched to a gene: 12. The CDR3 contains 16 residues. The CDR3 nucleotides read TGTGCCAGCAGCCAGGGAGCGGGGCCTTGGCCCTACGAGCAGTACTTC. Encoded protein: CASSQGAGPWPYEQYF.

Written as DNA, the CDR3 is TGTGCTAGTGGTTTGGTACCGAGGGTTTCCACTGAAGCTTTCTTT. It specifies CASGLVPRVSTEAFF. The chain couples TRBV12-5 to TRBJ1-1; D gene ambiguous. The CDR3 covers 15 residues. CDR1 LGHNT and CDR2 FRNRAP come from the germline V gene. V was pared by 0 bases and J by 4 bases, with 12 bases between.

The rearrangement joins TRBV11-2 to TRBJ1-6; D gene ambiguous. The CDR3 runs 14 residues. Trimming shortened V by 1 base and J by 8 bases, and 9 bases separated the two germline ends. Per the germline V gene, CDR1 is SGHAT and CDR2 is FQNNGV. This CDR3 is CASSLVAGDSPLHF. The CDR3 DNA follows: TGTGCCAGCAGCTTAGTCGCAGGTGATTCACCCCTCCACTTT.

The rearrangement links TRBV7-3 to TRBJ2-2, with a tentative D call TRBD2 (6 bases). Germline V gene data show CDR1 as SGHTA and CDR2 as FQGTGA. This CDR3 comprises 16 residues. V was pared by 9 bases and J by 4 bases, with 21 bases between. In DNA form, the CDR3 reads TGTGCCAGTTCGCGAGGCGGGGAGTCACTCACCGGGGAGCTGTTTTTT. Its translation: CASSRGGESLTGELFF.

This chain joins TRBV27 and TRBJ2-3; no firm D call. The germline gives CDR1 MNHEY, CDR2 SMNVEV (reference sequence). This CDR3 region has 12 residues. Trimming left V 6 bases short and J 6 bases short, with 10 bases between. CDR3 nucleotides: TGTGCCAGCAGCCCGTTTCCGGATACGCAGTATTTT. Translation: CASSPFPDTQYF.

In this sample, this clone turned up once. V is TRBV19 and J is TRBJ2-7, with D perhaps matching TRBD1 (5 bases). CDR3 size: 14 residues. V lost 3 bases, J lost 6 bases, and 15 bases lay in between. Germline V gene lookup returns CDR1 LNHDA and CDR2 SQIVND (reference sequence). The CDR3 DNA sequence: TGTGCCAGTAGTATGACTGGGGCTCCCGTCGAGCAGTACTTC. Amino acids: CASSMTGAPVEQYF.

The rearrangement joins TRBV19 to TRBJ2-1, with 12 nucleotides matching TRBD2. The CDR3 covers 17 residues. V lost 4 bases and J lost 7; bases outside the gene matches: 11. Germline CDR1 reads LNHDA; CDR2 reads SQIVND (reference sequence). The CDR3 DNA follows: TGTGCCAGTAGTACTCTGACCGGGACTAGCGGGTTGAATGAGCAGTTCTTC. Translating gives CASSTLTGTSGLNEQFF.

V and J are TRBV27 and TRBJ1-5, with D possibly TRBD1 on 6 matching bases. Germline assignment: CDR1 MNHEY and CDR2 SMNVEV (reference sequence). Between the trimmed V and J ends, which lost 2 bases and 5 bases, there was a span of 10 bases. CDR3 length equals 14 residues. CDR3 protein: CASSLRGGYQPQHF. CDR3 nucleotide sequence: TGTGCCAGCAGTTTACGTGGGGGCTATCAGCCCCAGCATTTT.

V and J are TRBV6-4 and TRBJ2-1; possible D gene TRBD2, 5 bases. V was cut by 0 bases and J by 1 base, with 7 bases left in between. The CDR3 sequence is 15 residues long. The V gene's germline CDR1 is MRHNA and CDR2 SNTAGT. The CDR3 DNA reads as TGTGCCAGCAGTGACTCCAGCGGTTCCTACAATGAGCAGTTCTTC. Its protein product is CASSDSSGSYNEQFF.

This chain connects TRBV28 to TRBJ1-5, with TRBD1 matching over 8 bases. The CDR3 has 16 amino acids. Looked up from germline, CDR1 is MDHEN and CDR2 is SYDVKM. J gave up 5 bases and V 1 base, and 7 bases lay outside the gene matches. The CDR3 DNA reads TGTGCCAGCAGTTTATTGGACAGGGAGGGGGATCAGCCCCAGCATTTT. It is translated as CASSLLDREGDQPQHF.

The rearrangement joins TRBV5-1 to TRBJ1-6; D remains unclear. Trimming shortened V by 4 bases and J by 5 bases, and 16 bases separated the two germline ends. Germline CDR1 reads SGHRS; CDR2 reads YFSETQ. CDR3 length: 16 amino acids. The CDR3 DNA is TGCGCCAGCAGCCGGGTGAGCGGGTGGGATAATTCACCCCTCCACTTT. This codes for CASSRVSGWDNSPLHF.